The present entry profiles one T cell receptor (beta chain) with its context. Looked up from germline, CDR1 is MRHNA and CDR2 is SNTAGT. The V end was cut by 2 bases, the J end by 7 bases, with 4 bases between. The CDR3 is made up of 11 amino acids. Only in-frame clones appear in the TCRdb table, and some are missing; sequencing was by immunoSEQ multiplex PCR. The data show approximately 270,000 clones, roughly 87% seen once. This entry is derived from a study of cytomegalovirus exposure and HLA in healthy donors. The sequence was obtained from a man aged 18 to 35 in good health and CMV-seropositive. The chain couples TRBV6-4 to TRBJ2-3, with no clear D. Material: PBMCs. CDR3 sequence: CASSDGHTQYF. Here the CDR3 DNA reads TGTGCCAGCAGTGACGGGCATACGCAGTATTTT.